This passage covers 10 T cell receptor beta chains from one sample sequenced in a study of memory CD4+ T cells and cytomegalovirus serostatus. Single viable CD3+CD4+CD8-CD45RO+ cells were sorted as the memory CD4+ T cells. Using immunoSEQ multiplex PCR, the repertoire was profiled, and TCRdb retains in-frame clones only, with some absent. The repertoire holds under 75,000 clones, around 81% seen once, with less than 0.6% in the top ten. Source material: memory CD4+ T cells from blood. The receptor source for this set is an adult in good health and CMV-seronegative. Some clones in this sample may be carry-over from other donors' samples.

The sample holds a few counts of this clone. The V and J genes are TRBV28 and TRBJ1-1; weak D call: TRBD1 (6 bases). The CDR3 has 16 amino acids. V gave up 5 bases and J gave up 11 bases, with 27 bases separating them. CDR1 is MDHEN and CDR2 is SYDVKM in the germline V gene. The chain's CDR3 is CASSPPRQDYGKGAFF. The CDR3 DNA is TGTGCCAGCAGTCCACCCCGACAGGATTACGGGAAAGGGGCTTTCTTT.

The V call is TRBV30, the J call TRBJ1-2, with D perhaps matching TRBD1 (6 bases). Germline V CDR1 and CDR2: GTSNPN, SVGIG (reference sequence). Trimming stripped 0 bases from V and 3 bases from J, with 11 bases between. CDR3 size: 14 residues. CDR3 residues: CAWSVGGLYYGYTF. CDR3 nucleotides: TGTGCCTGGAGTGTAGGGGGACTTTACTATGGCTACACCTTC.

V and J are TRBV11-2 and TRBJ1-3, with TRBD1 as a possible D gene (5 bases). The CDR3 is 15 residues long. Germline V lookup: CDR1 SGHAT, CDR2 FQNNGV. V dropped 5 bases and J dropped 0 bases, with 11 bases sitting between them. CDR3 in amino acids: CASSPDGHSGNTIYF. CDR3 DNA sequence: TGTGCCAGCAGCCCTGACGGACACTCTGGAAACACCATATATTTT.

The chain has TRBV9 and TRBJ2-5, with TRBD2 identical over 7 bases. This CDR3 spans 13 amino acids. Unmatched junction bases numbered 0, after V lost 0 bases and J lost 4 bases. Germline assignment: CDR1 SGDLS and CDR2 YYNGEE. CDR3 sequence: CASSVGGRETQYF. DNA for the CDR3: TGTGCCAGCAGCGTAGGCGGGAGAGAGACCCAGTACTTC.

This clone was recorded a few times. The V gene is TRBV21-1, the J gene TRBJ2-1; the D call TRBD2 from the table was never checked on the DNA. TRBV21-1 is listed as a pseudogene. The CDR3 has 23 amino acids. In DNA form, the CDR3 reads TGTGCCAGCAGTAAAATTCCCGGGACTAGCGGGAGGGTTACCACAGCCGGACACTATGAGCAGTTCTTC. It specifies CASSKIPGTSGRVTTAGHYEQFF.

This clone was detected only a few times. The chain has TRBV9 and TRBJ2-5; D is possibly TRBD1 or TRBD2 (5 bases each). Trimming cost V 0 bases and J 7 bases, with 16 bases left between them. The germline CDR1 and CDR2 sequences are SGDLS and YYNGEE. The CDR3 loop spans 15 amino acids. The CDR3 spells CASSVARDHPMTQYF. The DNA of the CDR3 is TGTGCCAGCAGCGTAGCCCGGGACCATCCAATGACCCAGTACTTC.

This rearrangement joins TRBV28 to TRBJ2-1; TRBD2 agrees at 8 bases. The CDR3 length is 14 residues. Germline trimming cut 6 bases from V and 4 bases from J; bases unmatched to any gene: 5. Per the germline V gene, CDR1 is MDHEN and CDR2 is SYDVKM. CDR3 amino acids: CASRRTSPYNEQFF. The CDR3 DNA is TGTGCCAGCAGGAGGACTAGCCCGTACAATGAGCAGTTCTTC.

The genes are TRBV5-5 and TRBJ1-2, with D possibly being TRBD1 (6 bases). Germline CDR1 is SGHKS and CDR2 is YYEKEE (reference sequence). V lost 0 bases and J lost 0, with 12 bases in between. The CDR3 covers 16 residues. The CDR3 DNA is TGTGCCAGCAGCTTGGTGCCGACAGGCTCTAACTATGGCTACACCTTC. Amino acid sequence: CASSLVPTGSNYGYTF.

The gene calls are TRBV18 and TRBJ1-6; 10 positions match TRBD1. The germline gives CDR1 KGHSH, CDR2 LQKENI. The J segment lost 9 bases and the V segment lost 2 bases, leaving 4 bases of the junction unmatched. The CDR3 contains 15 residues. The chain's CDR3 is CASSPGGDRGSPLHF. In DNA form, the CDR3 reads TGTGCCAGCTCACCAGGAGGGGACAGGGGTTCACCCCTCCACTTT.

The chain is built from TRBV4-3 and TRBJ1-4, with TRBD1 identical over 9 bases. Trimming removed 4 bases from V and 5 bases from J; junction bases left unmatched: 2. The CDR3 has 14 amino acids. Looked up from germline, CDR1 is LGHNA and CDR2 is YSLEER. The CDR3 spells CASSLGTGNEKLFF. CDR3 coding DNA: TGCGCCAGCAGCCTCGGGACAGGGAATGAAAAACTGTTTTTT.